This T cell receptor (beta chain) emerged from a study of control samples from healthy donors and cancer patients. The V and J ends lost 0 bases and 14 bases, in that order; junction bases with no gene match: 14. CDR3 size: 17 residues. TCRdb keeps only in-frame clones here, not all; method: immunoSEQ multiplex PCR. The sample shows 70,000 or so clones, 84% of them seen only once. The receptor's source is a man aged 50-60 years in good health. The chain links TRBV23-1 to TRBJ1-4; the match to TRBD1 covers 11 bases. TRBV23-1 is an ORF for which the function is uncertain. Input material: blood. CDR3 in amino acids: CASSQSDRGRSKDRLFF. CDR3 nucleotide sequence: TGCGCCAGCAGTCAATCGGACAGGGGGCGTTCCAAGGATAGGCTGTTTTTT.